A selection of T cell receptor beta chains follows, all from one sample in a study of early T cells in non-severe SARS-CoV-2 infection. TCRdb reprocessed the 5' RACE reads with MiXCR, giving one entry per CDR3 protein. The table lists 20,000 to 30,000 distinct CDR3 sequences, 5% to 6.5% of them singletons, with 4% in the top ten. Sample: whole blood. The receptor source for this set is an adult who was a healthcare worker with PCR-confirmed SARS-CoV-2 infection or an uninfected control (not recorded which). The CDR3 runs from the conserved cysteine through the conserved F or W. A D gene is named only where the DNA matches it firmly. Size values are once, few and many counts, or a class for expanded clones, and some rows have none.

>TRBV5-5|TRBJ2-5|-|few
CASSWTKETQYF
TGTGCCAGCAGCTGGACGAAGGAGACCCAGTACTTC
>TRBV6-6|TRBJ2-7|TRBD1|many
CASSFSDRGAWEQYF
TGTGCCAGCAGTTTCTCGGACAGGGGGGCTTGGGAGCAGTACTTC
>TRBV12-3/TRBV12-4|TRBJ1-5|-|many
CASSTGNNQPQHF
TGTGCCAGCAGCACAGGTAACAATCAGCCCCAGCATTTT
>TRBV30|TRBJ1-1|-|many
CAWSSGRGITEAFF
TGTGCCTGGAGTTCTGGCAGGGGTATCACTGAAGCTTTCTTT
>TRBV2|TRBJ1-6|-|-
CASHRTINSPLHF
TGTGCCAGCCACAGGACGATTAATTCACCCCTCCACTTT
>TRBV9|TRBJ2-3|TRBD2|few
CASSAGSGGYGDTQYF
TGTGCCAGCAGCGCCGGCAGCGGGGGGTACGGAGATACGCAGTATTTT
>TRBV10-3|TRBJ2-5|TRBD2|many
CAISERASGGLQETQYF
TGTGCCATCAGTGAGAGGGCTAGCGGGGGTCTGCAAGAGACCCAGTACTTC
>TRBV15|TRBJ2-7|TRBD1|-
CATSGDRDRVFGREQYF
TGTGCCACCAGCGGCGACCGGGACAGGGTATTCGGTCGCGAGCAGTACTTC
>TRBV10-2|TRBJ2-1|-|-
CASSEVTTGYNEQFF
TGCGCCAGCAGTGAAGTCACAACAGGGTACAATGAGCAGTTCTTC
>TRBV12-3/TRBV12-4|TRBJ1-1|TRBD1|medium-sized
CASSPQTGYTEAFF
TGTGCCAGCAGTCCCCAGACAGGGTACACTGAAGCTTTCTTT
>TRBV12-3/TRBV12-4|TRBJ2-7|-|many
CASSFSGYEQYF
TGTGCCAGCAGTTTTTCAGGGTACGAGCAGTACTTC